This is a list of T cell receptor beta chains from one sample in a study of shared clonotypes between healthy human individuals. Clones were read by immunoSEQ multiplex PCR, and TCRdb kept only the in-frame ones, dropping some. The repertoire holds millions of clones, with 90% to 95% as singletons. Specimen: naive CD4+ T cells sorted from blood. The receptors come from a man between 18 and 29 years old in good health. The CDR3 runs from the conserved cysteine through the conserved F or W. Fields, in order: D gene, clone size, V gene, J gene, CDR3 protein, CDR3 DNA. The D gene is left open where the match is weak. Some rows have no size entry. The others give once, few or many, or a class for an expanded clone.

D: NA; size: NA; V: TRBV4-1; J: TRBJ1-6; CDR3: CASSRTESSYNSPLHF; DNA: TGCGCCAGCAGCCGGACGGAGAGCTCCTATAATTCACCCCTCCACTTT
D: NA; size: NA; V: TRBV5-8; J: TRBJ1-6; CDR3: CASRKGGNSPLHF; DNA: TGTGCCAGCCGGAAAGGAGGCAATTCACCCCTCCACTTT
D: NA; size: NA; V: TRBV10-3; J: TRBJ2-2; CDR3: CAINGGGTGELFF; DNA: TGTGCCATCAATGGTGGGGGAACCGGGGAGCTGTTTTTT
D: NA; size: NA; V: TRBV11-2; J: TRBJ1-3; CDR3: CASSQMAGGDGNTIYF; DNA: TGTGCCAGCAGCCAGATGGCGGGGGGCGATGGAAACACCATATATTTT
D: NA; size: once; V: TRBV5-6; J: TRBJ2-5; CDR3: CASSSPGRLGETQYF; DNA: TGTGCCAGCAGCTCCCCGGGCCGGTTGGGGGAGACCCAGTACTTC
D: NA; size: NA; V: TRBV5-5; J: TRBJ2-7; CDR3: CASSLNTWGQYF; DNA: TGTGCCAGCAGCTTAAACACGTGGGGGCAGTACTTC
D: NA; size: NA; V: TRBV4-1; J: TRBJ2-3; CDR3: CASSQDSGTPLIDTQYF; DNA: TGCGCCAGCAGCCAAGACTCCGGGACACCGTTAATAGATACGCAGTATTTT
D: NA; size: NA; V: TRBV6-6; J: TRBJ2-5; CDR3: CASSYVETQYF; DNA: TGTGCCAGCAGTTACGTAGAGACCCAGTACTTC
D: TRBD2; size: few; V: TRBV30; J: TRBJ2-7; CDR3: CAWSPRGVAGGGEQYF; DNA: TGTGCCTGGAGCCCGCGGGGTGTAGCGGGAGGAGGTGAGCAGTACTTC
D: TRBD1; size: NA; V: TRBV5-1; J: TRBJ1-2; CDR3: CASSWHRGYGYTF; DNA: TGCGCCAGCAGCTGGCACAGGGGGTATGGCTACACCTTC
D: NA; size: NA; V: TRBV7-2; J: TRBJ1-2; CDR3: CASSPNVGGYTF; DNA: TGTGCCAGCAGCCCAAACGTGGGTGGCTACACCTTC
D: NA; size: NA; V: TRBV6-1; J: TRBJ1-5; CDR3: CASSGFRGPSISPQHF; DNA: TGTGCCAGCAGTGGGTTCCGGGGGCCATCAATCAGCCCCCAGCATTTT
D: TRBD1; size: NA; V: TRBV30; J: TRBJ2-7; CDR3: CAWEVDRVLGQYF; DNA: TGTGCCTGGGAAGTCGACAGGGTATTAGGGCAGTACTTC
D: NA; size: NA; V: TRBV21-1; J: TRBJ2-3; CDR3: CASSYPRPQYTQYF; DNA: TGTGCCAGCAGCTACCCTCGACCTCAATATACGCAGTATTTT
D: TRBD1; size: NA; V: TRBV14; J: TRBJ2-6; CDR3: CASSQVAGGFNVLTF; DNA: TGTGCCAGCAGCCAAGTCGCAGGGGGATTCAACGTCCTGACTTTC
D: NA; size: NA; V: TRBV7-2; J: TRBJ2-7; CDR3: CASSLQQGFSYEQYF; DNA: TGTGCCAGCAGCTTACAACAGGGCTTCTCCTACGAGCAGTACTTC
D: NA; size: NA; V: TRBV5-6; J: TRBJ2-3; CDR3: CASRRELTDTQYF; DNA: TGTGCCAGCAGGCGGGAACTCACAGATACGCAGTATTTT
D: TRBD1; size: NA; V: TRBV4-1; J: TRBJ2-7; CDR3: CASSQEGQSSYEQYF; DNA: TGCGCCAGCAGCCAAGAGGGACAGAGCTCCTACGAGCAGTACTTC
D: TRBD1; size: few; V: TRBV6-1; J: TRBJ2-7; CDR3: CASSEARGQGFYEQYF; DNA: TGTGCCAGCAGTGAAGCGCGAGGACAGGGGTTCTACGAGCAGTACTTC
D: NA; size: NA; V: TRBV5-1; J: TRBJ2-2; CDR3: CASSLLRGLNTGELFF; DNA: TGCGCCAGCAGCTTGCTACGGGGACTTAACACCGGGGAGCTGTTTTTT
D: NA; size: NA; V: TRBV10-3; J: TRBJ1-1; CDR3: CAISGGGTTSSAEAFF; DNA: TGTGCCATCAGTGGTGGAGGGACAACTTCGAGCGCTGAAGCTTTCTTT
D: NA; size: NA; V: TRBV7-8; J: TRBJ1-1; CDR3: CASSPGGEDTEAFF; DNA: TGTGCCAGCAGCCCTGGCGGGGAAGACACTGAAGCTTTCTTT
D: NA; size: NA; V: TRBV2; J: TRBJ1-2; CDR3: CASSEFEGDYGYTF; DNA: TGTGCCAGCAGTGAATTTGAGGGAGACTATGGCTACACCTTC